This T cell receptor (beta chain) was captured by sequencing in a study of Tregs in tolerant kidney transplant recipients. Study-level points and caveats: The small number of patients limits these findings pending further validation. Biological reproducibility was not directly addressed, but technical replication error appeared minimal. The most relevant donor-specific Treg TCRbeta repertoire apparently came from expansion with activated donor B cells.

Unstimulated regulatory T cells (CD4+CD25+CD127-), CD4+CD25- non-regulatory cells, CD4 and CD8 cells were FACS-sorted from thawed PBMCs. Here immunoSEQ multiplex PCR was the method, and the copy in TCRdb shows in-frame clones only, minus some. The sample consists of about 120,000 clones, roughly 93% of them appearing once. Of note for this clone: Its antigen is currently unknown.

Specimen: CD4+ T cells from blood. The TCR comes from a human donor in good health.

CDR3 in amino acids: CSAPPHGPGELFF. Here the CDR3 DNA reads TGCAGCGCCCCCCCCCACGGGCCCGGGGAGCTGTTTTTT. The rearrangement joins TRBV29-1 to TRBJ2-2; D not resolved. Germline CDR1 is SQVTM and CDR2 is ANQGSEA. V was clipped by 7 bases and J by 6 bases, with 15 bases between them. This CDR3 is 13 amino acids long.